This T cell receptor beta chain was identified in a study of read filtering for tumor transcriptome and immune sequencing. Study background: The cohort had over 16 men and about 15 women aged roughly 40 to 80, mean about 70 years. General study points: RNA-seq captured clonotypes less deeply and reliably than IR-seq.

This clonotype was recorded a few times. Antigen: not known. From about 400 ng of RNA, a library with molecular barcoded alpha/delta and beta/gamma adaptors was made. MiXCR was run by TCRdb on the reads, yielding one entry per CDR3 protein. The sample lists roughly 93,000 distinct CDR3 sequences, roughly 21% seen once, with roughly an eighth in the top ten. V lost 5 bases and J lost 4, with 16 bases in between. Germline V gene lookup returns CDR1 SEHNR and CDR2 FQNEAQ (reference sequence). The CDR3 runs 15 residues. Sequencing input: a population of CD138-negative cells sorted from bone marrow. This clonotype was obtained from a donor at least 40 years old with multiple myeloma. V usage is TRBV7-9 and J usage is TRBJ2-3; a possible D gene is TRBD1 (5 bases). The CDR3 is CASSEISGSPDTQYF. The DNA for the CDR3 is TGTGCCAGCAGCGAAATTTCAGGGTCGCCAGATACGCAGTATTTT. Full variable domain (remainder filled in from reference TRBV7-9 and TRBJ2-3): DTGVSQNPRHKITKRGQNVTFRCDPISEHNRLYWYRQTLGQGPEFLTYFQNEAQLEKSRLLSDRFSAERPKGSFSTLEIQRTEQGDSAMYLCASSEISGSPDTQYFGPGTRLTVL.